The 28 T cell receptor beta chains listed next were all sequenced from one sample in a study of immune characterization of retroperitoneal liposarcoma. TCRdb re-derived calls from the PCR reads in MiXCR, one entry per CDR3 protein. The sample includes about 6,600 distinct CDR3 sequences, about 29% of them seen just once. The sample consisted of tumor tissue. The receptors come from a female donor with retroperitoneal liposarcoma.

The table lists this clonotype with a few counts. V gene TRBV10-1 combines with J gene TRBJ2-1; a weak D match, TRBD1 (5 bases). The end of the DNA is better explained by TRBJ2-7, so the J call may be wrong. Germline V lookup: CDR1 WNHNN, CDR2 SYGVQD (reference sequence). The CDR3 runs 12 residues. Here the CDR3 reads CASSSGTYEQYF. The CDR3 DNA follows: TGCGCCAGCAGCTCAGGGACCTACGAGCAGTACTTC.

Points on this clonotype: This clone may be a read error of a much larger clone one base away. V usage is TRBV3-1 and J usage is TRBJ2-3, with 14 bases lining up with TRBD2. Germline V gene lookup returns CDR1 LGHDT and CDR2 YNNKEL (reference sequence). The CDR3 covers 16 residues. CDR3 coding DNA: TGTGCCGGCAGCCCGAGTGGGACTAGCGGGAGCCTTACGCAGTATTTT. As protein: CAGSPSGTSGSLTQYF.

This chain uses TRBV4-3 with TRBJ2-1; D is unclear. The CDR3 length is 16 residues. V was clipped by 0 bases and J by 7 bases, with 16 bases between them. Germline V gives CDR1 LGHNA, CDR2 YSLEER. CDR3 bases: TGCGCCAGCAGCCAAGATTCGTCAGGTAGTTTGAATGAGCAGTTCTTC. Its translation: CASSQDSSGSLNEQFF.

The chain is built from TRBV18 and TRBJ2-5; D gene ambiguous. The CDR3 has 14 amino acids. V was cut by 3 bases and J by 3 bases, with 11 bases left in between. The germline CDR1 and CDR2 sequences are KGHSH and LQKENI. The CDR3, as DNA: TGTGCCAGCTCACCGGGATTGGCGGAAGAGACCCAGTACTTC. Its protein product is CASSPGLAEETQYF.

The gene calls are TRBV5-1 and TRBJ2-7, with 7 positions matching TRBD1. This CDR3 has 15 amino acids. In germline, CDR1 is SGHRS, CDR2 YFSETQ. J was trimmed by 4 bases and V by 0 bases; bases with no gene match: 7. The CDR3 reads CASSLDSQGVYEQYF. In DNA, the CDR3 is TGCGCCAGCAGCTTGGACTCCCAGGGGGTTTACGAGCAGTACTTC.

The table lists this clonotype with many counts. The chain has TRBV27 and TRBJ1-6; the D is unclear. Trimming removed 5 bases from V and 4 bases from J, with 6 bases in between. CDR1 MNHEY and CDR2 SMNVEV come from the germline V gene (reference sequence). The CDR3 covers 13 residues. The CDR3 DNA follows: TGTGCCAGCAGTCCCATTTATAATTCACCCCTCCACTTT. Translated: CASSPIYNSPLHF.

By proportion, this clonotype is medium-sized. The V call is TRBV25-1, the J call TRBJ1-1, with a weak D call TRBD1 (5 bases). The V end lost 3 bases, the J end lost 7 bases, and 12 bases lay between the germline ends. Germline CDR1 is MGHDK and CDR2 is SYGVNS. The CDR3 extends over 13 amino acids. CDR3 bases: TGTGCCAGCAGTGAGCCGGGACCGAGTGAAGCTTTCTTT. Protein sequence: CASSEPGPSEAFF. Full variable domain (missing parts from reference TRBV25-1 and TRBJ1-1): EADIYQTPRYLVIGTGKKITLECSQTMGHDKMYWYQQDPGMELHLIHYSYGVNSTEKGDLSSESTVSRIRTEHFPLTLESARPSHTSQYLCASSEPGPSEAFFGQGTRLTVV.

The rearrangement joins TRBV6-1 to TRBJ2-3; D remains ambiguous. The germline gives CDR1 MNHNS, CDR2 SASEGT. CDR3 length: 10 residues. Between the trimmed V and J ends, which lost 10 bases and 5 bases, there was a span of 7 bases. The CDR3 is CAIWGDTQYF. CDR3 nucleotides: TGTGCCATCTGGGGAGATACGCAGTATTTT.

At least ten counts were recorded for this clonotype. V usage is TRBV7-2 and J usage is TRBJ1-6; perhaps TRBD1 as D (5 bases). Germline values: CDR1 SGHTA, CDR2 FQGNSA. The V end lost 4 bases, the J end lost 0 bases, and 22 bases lay between the germline ends. The CDR3 loop spans 20 amino acids. Here the CDR3 DNA reads TGTGCCAGCAGCTCTCGAGGGGTCGGGTCCCTATTCTCCTATAATTCACCCCTCCACTTT. Its protein product is CASSSRGVGSLFSYNSPLHF.

The table lists this clonotype with a few counts. The rearrangement links TRBV6-8 to TRBJ2-3; 8 positions agree with TRBD2. The J call may not be correct, given that the DNA end is closer to TRBJ2-7. Germline V gene data show CDR1 as MNHGY and CDR2 as SAAAGT. The CDR3 loop spans 17 amino acids. Here the CDR3 reads CASSPSGRSGIYNEQYF. In DNA form, the CDR3 reads TGTGCCAGCAGCCCCTCGGGTCGTAGCGGGATATATAATGAGCAGTACTTC.

This clonotype was seen once. CDR3 nucleotides: TGTGCCAGCATCAGAACCTACCGGGACAGGGGGCCGGGCGGGGAGCTGTTTTTT. This encodes CASIRTYRDRGPGGELFF. The genes are TRBV6-1 and TRBJ2-2, with 12 bases lining up with TRBD1. V trimming: 7 bases; J trimming: 7 bases; junction bases outside the gene matches: 16. CDR1 and CDR2 (germline): MNHNS, SASEGT. The CDR3 contains 18 residues.

V and J are TRBV25-1 and TRBJ2-5; TRBD2 agrees at 9 bases. The V and J ends lost 3 bases and 5 bases, in that order; junction bases with no gene match: 7. Germline V gene lookup returns CDR1 MGHDK and CDR2 SYGVNS. The CDR3 is made up of 15 amino acids. CDR3 nucleotide sequence: TGTGCCAGCAGTGACCAACTAGCGGGTCGTGAGACCCAGTACTTC. Encoded protein: CASSDQLAGRETQYF.

This clonotype was counted ten times or more. The chain joins TRBV5-4 to TRBJ2-1; 10 nucleotides line up with TRBD2. This CDR3 spans 16 amino acids. The V gene's germline CDR1 is SGHNT and CDR2 YYREEE (reference sequence). After removal of 6 bases from V and 0 bases from J, the junction contained 6 bases not matched to a gene. CDR3 DNA sequence: TGTGCCAGCAAGGGTGCTAGCGGGAGCTCCTACAATGAGCAGTTCTTC. It codes for CASKGASGSSYNEQFF.

V gene TRBV25-1 combines with J gene TRBJ2-2, with 8 bases aligning to TRBD1. This CDR3 has 18 amino acids. Germline CDR1 is MGHDK and CDR2 is SYGVNS. V dropped 6 bases and J dropped 4; count of bases not matched to a gene: 16. As DNA, the CDR3 is TGTGCCAGCAGGCCCCAAGTTGGCAGGGGGCAAGGCACCGGGGAGCTGTTTTTT. Its translation is CASRPQVGRGQGTGELFF.

This clonotype has at least ten counts. This sequence joins TRBV10-1 and TRBJ2-1; D is possibly TRBD1 or TRBD2 (5 bases each). V gave up 2 bases and J gave up 1 base, with 15 bases separating them. This CDR3 is built from 17 residues. Germline V lookup: CDR1 WNHNN, CDR2 SYGVQD (reference sequence). CDR3 bases: TGCGCCAGCAGTGAGGGTGGGAGTGGGGGTTCCTACAATGAGCAGTTCTTC. Protein sequence: CASSEGGSGGSYNEQFF.

This clonotype was seen at least ten times. The chain links TRBV6-5 to TRBJ2-4; the D is unclear. This CDR3 has 15 residues. The V end was cut by 0 bases, the J end by 8 bases, with 14 bases between. Germline V CDR1 and CDR2: MNHEY, SVGAGI. Here the CDR3 reads CASSYSVAPWDIQYF. CDR3 bases: TGTGCCAGCAGTTACTCCGTCGCCCCATGGGACATTCAGTACTTC.

The V gene is TRBV29-1, the J gene TRBJ2-1; possibly TRBD2 for D (5 bases). There are 13 residues in the CDR3. Trimming left V 4 bases short and J 4 bases short, with 11 bases between. The germline V gene encodes CDR1 SQVTM and CDR2 ANQGSEA. DNA of the CDR3: TGCAGCGTTGTGTCGGCGGGTTACAATGAGCAGTTCTTC. Protein product: CSVVSAGYNEQFF.

In its sample, this clonotype ranks as medium-sized. V gene TRBV7-8 combines with J gene TRBJ2-3; 7 bases map to TRBD1. With 2 bases clipped from V and 6 bases from J, the junction kept 5 bases outside the gene matches. The CDR3 extends over 14 amino acids. Germline values: CDR1 SGHVS, CDR2 FQNEAQ. This CDR3 is CASSLIGGWDTQYF. The CDR3 nucleotides read TGTGCCAGCAGCTTAATAGGGGGCTGGGATACGCAGTATTTT.

This clonotype has just a few counts. This rearrangement joins TRBV5-1 to TRBJ2-5, with a tentative D call TRBD2 (5 bases). The DNA end is more similar to TRBJ2-7, so the J call may be wrong. CDR1 and CDR2 from the germline V gene are SGHRS and YFSETQ. This CDR3 is 14 amino acids long. Written as DNA, the CDR3 is TGCGCCAGCAGCCTATCGGACTCCTTGGACGAGCAGTACTTC. Translation gives CASSLSDSLDEQYF.

The V call is TRBV19, the J call TRBJ2-1; 9 bases align to TRBD2. The DNA end is a closer match to TRBJ2-7, so the J assignment may be wrong. The germline V gene encodes CDR1 LNHDA and CDR2 SQIVND (reference sequence). This CDR3 is built from 16 residues. The CDR3 nucleotides are TGTGCCACCAAGCCGAAGGGGGGACTAGCAGAATACGAGCAGTACTTC. This codes for CATKPKGGLAEYEQYF.

The genes are TRBV6-1 and TRBJ2-1, with D unresolved. Germline-derived CDR1 and CDR2 are MNHNS and SASEGT. V lost 3 bases and J 2 bases, leaving 5 bases between the germline ends. The CDR3 covers 13 residues. The CDR3 protein is CASSDGPYNEQFF. Written as DNA, the CDR3 is TGTGCCAGCAGTGATGGACCCTACAATGAGCAGTTCTTC.

The chain combines TRBV6-1 with TRBJ1-4; 8 bases fit TRBD1. The V and J ends lost 7 bases and 11 bases, in that order; junction bases with no gene match: 12. CDR3 length: 14 residues. CDR1 is MNHNS, CDR2 SASEGT, per germline. CDR3 loop: CASTLDRAGRKLFF. In nucleotides, the CDR3 is TGTGCCAGCACCTTGGACAGGGCGGGGCGGAAACTGTTTTTT.

CDR3 protein: CASSLGLSNEQFF. CDR3 DNA sequence: TGTGCCAGCAGCTTGGGACTATCCAATGAGCAGTTCTTC. The chain combines TRBV11-3 with TRBJ2-1; 7 bases line up with TRBD2. V gave up 3 bases and J gave up 6 bases; unmatched junction bases: 2. The CDR3 contains 13 residues. CDR1 is SGHNT and CDR2 is YENEEA in the germline V gene.

This chain connects TRBV5-1 to TRBJ2-1, with D unresolved. The J call may be wrong; the DNA end is better matched by TRBJ2-7. CDR1 SGHRS and CDR2 YFSETQ come from the germline V gene. The CDR3 has 12 residues. In DNA form, the CDR3 reads TGCGCCAGCAGCTTGGCAGGCCACGAGCAGTACTTC. As protein: CASSLAGHEQYF.

V usage is TRBV4-1 and J usage is TRBJ2-7; 13 bases line up with TRBD2. This CDR3 spans 16 amino acids. V was pared by 4 bases and J by 6 bases, with 9 bases of the junction left unmatched. CDR1 is MGHRA, CDR2 YSYEKL, per germline. The CDR3 spells CASSRREGLAGAEQYF. CDR3 DNA sequence: TGCGCCAGCAGCCGGAGGGAAGGACTAGCGGGAGCCGAGCAGTACTTC.

The chain uses TRBV6-6 and TRBJ1-2, with a weak D call TRBD1 (5 bases). The CDR3 covers 13 residues. The germline V gene has CDR1 MNHNY and CDR2 SVGAGI (reference sequence). The ends were cut back, 5 bases at V and 8 bases at J, with 15 bases in the middle. The CDR3 reads CASSVDPRGGYTF. The CDR3 DNA is TGTGCCAGCAGTGTAGACCCCCGGGGCGGCTACACCTTC.

J is TRBJ2-1 and V is TRBV11-1; D uncertain. V lost 1 base to trimming and J lost 6 bases, with 10 bases between them. The CDR3 is 14 residues long. Per germline, CDR1 SGHAT and CDR2 FQDESV (reference sequence). The CDR3 DNA sequence: TGTGCCAGCAGCTTAGGCCTCCTCGTCAATGAGCAGTTCTTC. Its protein is CASSLGLLVNEQFF.

This clonotype has more than one count but fewer than ten. The V gene is TRBV5-1, the J gene TRBJ2-3; 8 nucleotides match TRBD1. This CDR3 has 15 residues. The ends lost 3 bases at V and 0 bases at J; junction bases unmatched: 3. Germline CDR1 and CDR2: SGHRS and YFSETQ. Written as DNA, the CDR3 is TGCGCCAGCAGCTCCGGACAGGGAAGCACAGATACGCAGTATTTT. This codes for CASSSGQGSTDTQYF.